One sample yielded the 15 T cell receptor beta chains listed below, sequenced in a study of cytomegalovirus exposure and HLA in healthy donors. The PCR had 60 Vbeta and 13 Jbeta primers. Clones were read by immunoSEQ multiplex PCR, and TCRdb kept only the in-frame ones, dropping some. The profile shows some 160,000 clones, roughly 80% of them singletons. Sequencing was carried out using PBMCs. These receptors all stem from a woman in her thirties or forties in good health and CMV-seropositive.

The chain recombines TRBV28 with TRBJ2-7; D is uncertain. The V end was cut by 6 bases, the J end by 1 base, with 4 bases between. This CDR3 is 11 amino acids long. Germline loops: CDR1 MDHEN, CDR2 SYDVKM. The CDR3 loop reads CASSSSYEQYF. The CDR3 DNA is TGTGCCAGCAGCAGTTCCTACGAGCAGTACTTC.

This chain links TRBV10-3 with TRBJ1-3; no firm D call. Germline values: CDR1 ENHRY, CDR2 SYGVKD. V lost 6 bases and J 0 bases, leaving 18 bases between the germline ends. The CDR3 has 17 residues. The CDR3, as DNA: TGTGCCATCAGCTGGGCCACCGCTAAGAGCTCTGGAAACACCATATATTTT. This encodes CAISWATAKSSGNTIYF.

The gene calls are TRBV5-6 and TRBJ2-1, with TRBD2 as a possible D gene (5 bases). The CDR3 spans 17 residues. The V and J ends lost 0 bases and 1 base respectively, with 14 bases between them. In germline, CDR1 is SGHDT, CDR2 YYEEEE. CDR3 sequence reads: CASSLGLSLESYNEQFF. CDR3 DNA sequence: TGTGCCAGCAGCTTGGGACTATCCCTTGAATCCTACAATGAGCAGTTCTTC.

V and J are TRBV6-1 and TRBJ1-2; possible D gene TRBD1, 5 bases. CDR1 is MNHNS, CDR2 SASEGT, per germline. This CDR3 comprises 14 residues. Trimming pared 3 bases from V and 6 bases from J, leaving 14 bases between. This chain's CDR3 is CASSDQGEADGYTF. The CDR3 region has the DNA TGTGCCAGCAGTGACCAGGGTGAAGCTGATGGCTACACCTTC.

The genes are TRBV27 and TRBJ1-5; tentatively, D is TRBD1 (6 bases). This CDR3 has 14 amino acids. Between the trimmed V and J ends, which lost 7 bases and 1 base, there was a span of 11 bases. Germline V gene sequence: CDR1 MNHEY, CDR2 SMNVEV (reference sequence). The CDR3 reads CASTPRGSNQPQHF. DNA for the CDR3: TGTGCCAGCACGCCCAGGGGCAGCAATCAGCCCCAGCATTTT.

A remark on this clone: One end of the junction fails to match germline, which may point to a read error. CDR3 amino acids: CASSGGRVEETQYF. DNA of the CDR3: TGTGCTAGCAGCGGAGGGAGGGTCGAAGAGACCCAGTACTTC. V usage is TRBV7-7 and J usage is TRBJ2-5; 7 nucleotides align to TRBD2. The CDR3 totals 14 residues. CDR1 is SSHAT and CDR2 is FNYEAQ in the germline V gene (reference sequence).

The chain joins TRBV27 to TRBJ2-1, with TRBD2 as a possible D gene (5 bases). The CDR3 is made up of 13 amino acids. Germline V gene data show CDR1 as MNHEY and CDR2 as SMNVEV (reference sequence). V lost 10 bases and J 4 bases, leaving 14 bases between the germline ends. CDR3 sequence reads: CAIPDGVYNEQFF. DNA of the CDR3: TGTGCCATCCCCGACGGGGTTTACAATGAGCAGTTCTTC.

The V gene is TRBV19, the J gene TRBJ1-2; 7 positions agree with TRBD1. Germline lookup yields CDR1 LNHDA and CDR2 SQIVND (reference sequence). This CDR3 is built from 13 residues. V lost 6 bases to trimming and J lost 4 bases; unmatched junction nucleotides: 5. The CDR3 loop reads CASSTGAGYGYTF. The DNA for the CDR3 is TGTGCCAGTAGCACAGGGGCCGGCTATGGCTACACCTTC.

The chain is built from TRBV6-5 and TRBJ2-7; maybe TRBD2 (7 bases). This CDR3 spans 16 amino acids. From germline, CDR1 is MNHEY and CDR2 SVGAGI. V lost 2 bases, J lost 3 bases, and 17 bases lay in between. The CDR3 is CASSYRGGPPFYEQYF. For the CDR3, the DNA is TGTGCCAGCAGTTACAGGGGGGGCCCCCCCTTCTACGAGCAGTACTTC.

The chain recombines TRBV11-1 with TRBJ2-1, with D perhaps matching TRBD2 (5 bases). The V gene lost 5 bases and the J gene lost 5 bases, with 22 bases spanning the gap. Per germline, CDR1 SGHAT and CDR2 FQDESV (reference sequence). This CDR3 contains 17 residues. The CDR3 nucleotides are TGTGCCAGCAGCCGGGGTGAGCGCGGCACAGCTCACAATGAGCAGTTCTTC. Translation: CASSRGERGTAHNEQFF.

The rearrangement joins TRBV16 to TRBJ2-1, with 7 nucleotides matching TRBD1. From germline, CDR1 is KGHSY and CDR2 FQNENV. The CDR3 contains 15 residues. V was clipped by 4 bases and J by 3 bases; unmatched bases: 6. CDR3: CASSPRGQIYNEQFF. The CDR3 DNA reads as TGTGCCAGCAGCCCACGGGGACAGATCTACAATGAGCAGTTCTTC. The variable domain in full, completed from reference TRBV16 and TRBJ2-1, reads GEEVAQTPKHLVRGEGQKAKLYCAPIKGHSYVFWYQQVLKNEFKFLISFQNENVFDETGMPKERFSAKCLPNSPCSLEIQATKLEDSAVYFCASSPRGQIYNEQFFGPGTRLTVL.

This chain joins TRBV9 and TRBJ1-6, with 7 nucleotides matching TRBD1. The CDR3 totals 14 residues. The germline V gene has CDR1 SGDLS and CDR2 YYNGEE. V trimming: 6 bases; J trimming: 6 bases; junction bases outside the gene matches: 6. The CDR3 region has the DNA TGTGCCAGCAACCCGACAGGGAGTAATTCACCCCTCCACTTT. Amino acids: CASNPTGSNSPLHF. Based on the CDR3 plus reference TRBV9 and TRBJ1-6, the full variable domain is DSGVTQTPKHLITATGQRVTLRCSPRSGDLSVYWYQQSLDQGLQFLIQYYNGEERAKGNILERFSAQQFPDLHSELNLSSLELGDSALYFCASNPTGSNSPLHFGNGTRLTVT.

This sequence joins TRBV6-5 and TRBJ2-7, with D tentatively TRBD2 (6 bases). From germline, CDR1 is MNHEY and CDR2 SVGAGI. Trimming took 7 bases from V and 2 from J, leaving 12 bases between them. The CDR3 spans 13 residues. CDR3 DNA sequence: TGTGCCAGCACCCGGGACTTGACCTACGAGCAGTACTTC. Its protein product is CASTRDLTYEQYF.

The V gene is TRBV19, the J gene TRBJ2-5; 8 positions match TRBD1. Trimming at V came to 5 bases and at J to 5 bases, leaving 13 bases not matched to a gene. CDR3 length: 16 residues. Germline CDR1 and CDR2: LNHDA and SQIVND (reference sequence). The CDR3 region is CASSPTGTGPRETQYF. The CDR3 DNA follows: TGTGCCAGTAGTCCGACCGGGACAGGCCCCCGGGAGACCCAGTACTTC.

V usage is TRBV10-1 and J usage is TRBJ1-1, with D possibly matching TRBD1 (6 bases). Trimming removed 3 bases at V and 1 base at J, with 9 bases between. The CDR3 loop spans 14 amino acids. CDR1 is WNHNN, CDR2 SYGVQD, per germline (reference sequence). The CDR3 protein is CASSDGGSNTEAFF. In DNA, the CDR3 is TGCGCCAGCAGTGATGGGGGCTCGAACACTGAAGCTTTCTTT.